This passage covers 14 T cell receptor beta chains from one sample sequenced in a study of T-cell memory formation after mild COVID-19. TCRdb re-derived calls from the 5' RACE reads in MiXCR, one entry per CDR3 protein. The sample holds about 100,000 distinct CDR3 sequences; approximately 10% are singletons and the top ten take roughly 40%. The sequenced sample was PBMCs or a T cell subset sorted from them (not recorded which). Source of these receptors: a man aged 18-30 years who had mild COVID-19 (a few samples of this study predate the infection). Cell type and time point are not known.

This clonotype occurred a few times. The rearrangement joins TRBV5-6 to TRBJ2-7; no clear D gene. There are 13 residues in the CDR3. Germline V gives CDR1 SGHDT, CDR2 YYEEEE. Between the trimmed V and J ends, which lost 1 base and 3 bases, there was a span of 8 bases. CDR3 DNA: TGTGCCAGCAGCTTGCCTGGGTTCTACGAGCAGTACTTC. Its translation: CASSLPGFYEQYF.

The table lists this clonotype with a few counts. V and J are TRBV2 and TRBJ2-3; D possibly corresponds to TRBD1 (5 bases). Germline assignment: CDR1 SNHLY and CDR2 FYNNEI. V was pared by 8 bases and J by 6 bases, with 24 bases between. The CDR3 runs 16 residues. CDR3 bases: TGTGCCAGCGGATCTAGGGGCTACCATGAGTCGGATACGCAGTATTTT. Encoded protein: CASGSRGYHESDTQYF.

This clonotype came up many times. This chain links TRBV6-2 or TRBV6-3 with TRBJ2-1, with D hard to call. V was shortened by 0 bases and J by 4 bases, with 7 bases between the two germline ends. The CDR3 runs to 14 residues. Germline loops: CDR1 MNHEY, CDR2 SVGEGT. The CDR3 loop is CASSYSISYNEQFF. CDR3 nucleotide sequence: TGTGCCAGCAGTTACTCAATTAGTTACAATGAGCAGTTCTTC.

Ten or more counts support this clonotype. The J gene is TRBJ1-2, the V gene TRBV27, with D unclear. Germline CDR1 is MNHEY and CDR2 is SMNVEV (reference sequence). The CDR3 runs to 13 residues. V lost 3 bases to trimming and J lost 3 bases, with 8 bases between them. CDR3 loop: CASSLNSHYGYTF. CDR3 nucleotide sequence: TGTGCCAGCAGTTTGAACAGCCACTATGGCTACACCTTC.

The genes are TRBV7-9 and TRBJ2-7; the D gene is possibly TRBD1 (6 bases). Germline-derived CDR1 and CDR2 are SEHNR and FQNEAQ (reference sequence). Trimming shortened V by 3 bases and J by 4 bases, and 10 bases separated the two germline ends. The length of the CDR3 is 13 residues. The CDR3 loop is CASSFQGTYEQYV. CDR3 nucleotide sequence: TGTGCCAGCAGCTTCCAGGGGACGTACGAGCAGTACGTC.

The genes are TRBV7-9 and TRBJ2-1; TRBD2 aligns across 9 bases. Germline V gene lookup returns CDR1 SEHNR and CDR2 FQNEAQ (reference sequence). J was trimmed by 7 bases and V by 5 bases; bases with no gene match: 12. The CDR3 totals 16 residues. The CDR3 bases are TGTGCCAGCAGCCCGACTAGCGGTACCTACGAGAATGAGCAGTTCTTC. Its translation: CASSPTSGTYENEQFF.

This chain links TRBV4-1 with TRBJ2-5; D gene ambiguous. The CDR3 covers 15 residues. V shed 4 bases and J shed 4 bases, with 16 bases lying between them. Germline V gene sequence: CDR1 MGHRA, CDR2 YSYEKL. The CDR3 DNA reads TGCGCCAGCAGCCCCTATACCCGGCAAAGAGAGACCCAGTACTTC. Translating it yields CASSPYTRQRETQYF.

The gene calls are TRBV7-2 and TRBJ1-4; D ambiguous. The V gene lost 4 bases and the J gene lost 0 bases, with 18 bases spanning the gap. Germline CDR1 and CDR2: SGHTA and FQGNSA. The CDR3 sequence is 18 residues long. The CDR3 sequence is CASSSSYSGDATNEKLFF. The CDR3 DNA follows: TGTGCCAGCAGCTCGAGCTATTCCGGTGATGCAACTAATGAAAAACTGTTTTTT.

This clonotype was seen only a few times. The V and J genes are TRBV4-1 and TRBJ1-2; no reliable D call. V dropped 6 bases and J dropped 4 bases, with 21 bases sitting between them. The CDR3 is 16 amino acids. Germline V gene sequence: CDR1 MGHRA, CDR2 YSYEKL. CDR3 amino acids: CASRPAGIGGSYGYTF. In DNA, the CDR3 is TGCGCCAGCAGACCCGCGGGGATCGGAGGGTCCTATGGCTACACCTTC.

This clonotype showed up many times. The rearrangement links TRBV4-1 to TRBJ2-6; 7 positions agree with TRBD1. The length of the CDR3 is 19 residues. Germline assignment: CDR1 MGHRA and CDR2 YSYEKL. V shed 1 base, J shed 2 bases, and the junction held 11 bases outside the gene matches. DNA for the CDR3: TGCGCCAGCAGCCAAGCCCTAGACAGGGCTAAACCTGGGGCCAACGTCCTGACTTTC. Amino acid sequence: CASSQALDRAKPGANVLTF.

The chain links TRBV4-1 to TRBJ2-7; D gene uncertain. The CDR3 runs to 15 residues. CDR1 is MGHRA and CDR2 is YSYEKL in the germline V gene. V lost 0 bases to trimming and J lost 0 bases, with 9 bases between them. CDR3 protein: CASSQEPATSYEQYF. The CDR3 DNA sequence: TGCGCCAGCAGCCAAGAGCCAGCAACCTCCTACGAGCAGTACTTC.

The table lists this clonotype with many counts. V and J are TRBV5-6 and TRBJ2-3; D call uncertain. The V end lost 6 bases, the J end lost 4 bases, and 12 bases lay between the germline ends. The germline CDR1 and CDR2 sequences are SGHDT and YYEEEE. This CDR3 contains 13 residues. The CDR3 nucleotides are TGTGCCAGCACCCGGACCGACCCAGATACGCAGTATTTT. Its translation is CASTRTDPDTQYF. The full variable domain, in which reference TRBV5-6 and TRBJ2-3 provide the parts outside the CDR3, is DAGVTQSPTHLIKTRGQQVTLRCSPKSGHDTVSWYQQALGQGPQFIFQYYEEEERQRGNFPDRFSGHQFPNYSSELNVNALLLGDSALYLCASTRTDPDTQYFGPGTRLTVL.

This clonotype was detected only a few times. The gene calls are TRBV7-2 and TRBJ2-3; no clear D gene. This CDR3 spans 12 amino acids. CDR1 is SGHTA, CDR2 FQGNSA, per germline. V lost 3 bases to trimming and J lost 4 bases, with 5 bases between them. CDR3 DNA sequence: TGTGCCAGCAGCTTTTGGGCAGATACGCAGTATTTT. Its translation: CASSFWADTQYF. The full variable domain, completed using reference TRBV7-2 and TRBJ2-3, is GAGVSQSPSNKVTEKGKDVELRCDPISGHTALYWYRQSLGQGLEFLIYFQGNSAPDKSGLPSDRFSAERTGGSVSTLTIQRTQQEDSAVYLCASSFWADTQYFGPGTRLTVL.

V usage is TRBV2 and J usage is TRBJ1-2; a possible D gene is TRBD1 (6 bases). The CDR3 extends over 14 amino acids. Looked up from germline, CDR1 is SNHLY and CDR2 is FYNNEI. The ends were cut back, 2 bases at V and 0 bases at J, with 7 bases in the middle. The CDR3 spells CASSEWTANYGYTF. The CDR3 bases are TGTGCCAGCAGTGAATGGACAGCTAACTATGGCTACACCTTC. The entire variable domain, with the rest obtained from reference TRBV2 and TRBJ1-2, is as follows: EPEVTQTPSHQVTQMGQEVILRCVPISNHLYFYWYRQILGQKVEFLVSFYNNEISEKSEIFDDQFSVERPDGSNFTLKIRSTKLEDSAMYFCASSEWTANYGYTFGSGTRLTVV.